These 18 T cell receptor beta chains came from one sample sequenced in a study of PD-1 blockade in mismatch repair-deficient tumors. Only in-frame clones appear in the TCRdb table, and some are missing; sequencing was by immunoSEQ multiplex PCR. Found here are over 100,000 clones, about three quarters of them singletons; the top ten hold 4.7%. The material was peripheral blood, obtained about 60 weeks after starting pembrolizumab. The receptor set was obtained from an adult with mismatch repair-deficient cancer.

This clone has only one observation. The gene calls are TRBV30 and TRBJ1-2; 10 bases are shared with TRBD1. Losses at the gene ends were 2 bases for V and 4 bases for J; bases not matched to a gene: 4. The CDR3 contains 14 residues. Germline V gives CDR1 GTSNPN, CDR2 SVGIG (reference sequence). CDR3 loop: CAWSNRDRGYGYTF. The CDR3 nucleotides read TGTGCCTGGAGTAACCGGGACAGGGGCTATGGCTACACCTTC. Combining the CDR3 with reference TRBV30 and TRBJ1-2 gives the whole variable domain SQTIHQWPATLVQPVGSPLSLECTVEGTSNPNLYWYRQAAGRGLQLLFYSVGIGQISSEVPQNLSASRPQDRQFILSSKKLLLSDSGFYLCAWSNRDRGYGYTFGSGTRLTVV.

The chain combines TRBV9 with TRBJ1-3; D not certain. Per the germline V gene, CDR1 is SGDLS and CDR2 is YYNGEE. Between the trimmed V and J ends, which lost 0 bases and 1 base, there was a span of 11 bases. CDR3 size: 16 residues. DNA of the CDR3: TGTGCCAGCAGCGTAGAGGCACAACATTCTGGAAACACCATATATTTT. Its translation: CASSVEAQHSGNTIYF.

This clone has at least ten counts. The genes are TRBV11-3 and TRBJ2-7; TRBD2 matches at 8 bases. Germline CDR1 SGHNT, CDR2 YENEEA. Unmatched junction bases numbered 9, after V lost 5 bases and J lost 0 bases. This CDR3 is 16 amino acids long. The CDR3 nucleotides are TGTGCCAGCAGCCCCTCCGGAGCGGGAGCCTCCTACGAGCAGTACTTC. This translates into CASSPSGAGASYEQYF.

The chain is built from TRBV5-1 and TRBJ2-1; 7 bases fit TRBD2. This CDR3 comprises 17 residues. V gave up 5 bases and J gave up 2 bases; unmatched junction bases: 13. In germline, CDR1 is SGHRS, CDR2 YFSETQ. The CDR3 spells CASSPEGLAEAYNEQFF. The CDR3 nucleotides are TGCGCCAGCAGTCCGGAGGGGCTAGCGGAGGCCTACAATGAGCAGTTCTTC.

The chain has TRBV27 and TRBJ2-7; D is tentatively TRBD1 or TRBD2 (5 bases each). The CDR3 has 14 amino acids. The V end lost 6 bases, the J end lost 5 bases, and 17 bases lay between the germline ends. Germline CDR1 and CDR2: MNHEY and SMNVEV (reference sequence). The CDR3: CASSRDADPNEQYF. CDR3 sequence (DNA): TGTGCCAGCAGCCGGGACGCAGACCCCAACGAGCAGTACTTC.

This clone came up a few times. This rearrangement joins TRBV6-1 to TRBJ1-5; possible D gene TRBD1, 5 bases. Trimming pared 1 base from V and 4 bases from J, leaving 8 bases between. CDR1 is MNHNS and CDR2 is SASEGT in the germline V gene. The CDR3 runs 14 residues. The CDR3 DNA is TGTGCCAGCAGTGAAGGAGGGGAAAATCAGCCCCAGCATTTT. Its translation is CASSEGGENQPQHF.

Remarks on this clone: Sequence at one end of the junction differs from germline and may be a read error. The genes are TRBV7-7 and TRBJ2-7; 8 nucleotides match TRBD1. The CDR3 runs 15 residues. Germline V gives CDR1 SSHAT, CDR2 FNYEAQ (reference sequence). CDR3 residues: CASSRGPGQDHEQYF. The CDR3 DNA follows: TGTGCTAGCAGCCGGGGGCCGGGACAGGACCACGAGCAGTACTTC.

For the CDR3, the DNA is TGTGCCAGCAGCCGCACGGCCGATCAAGAGACCCAGTACTTC. Residues: CASSRTADQETQYF. The V call is TRBV4-2, the J call TRBJ2-5; D is undetermined. Germline V CDR1 and CDR2: LGHNA, YNFKEQ. With 4 bases removed from V and 2 bases from J, the gap between germline ends came to 11 bases. This CDR3 spans 14 amino acids.

Only a few counts were recorded for this clone. The chain carries TRBV6-5 and TRBJ2-3, with a weak D call TRBD1 (5 bases). The V gene's germline CDR1 is MNHEY and CDR2 SVGAGI. The CDR3 is made up of 13 amino acids. Trimming pared 2 bases from V and 4 bases from J, leaving 7 bases between. CDR3 protein: CASSYGAPDTQYF. The CDR3 DNA reads as TGTGCCAGCAGTTACGGGGCCCCAGATACGCAGTATTTT.

This chain connects TRBV29-1 to TRBJ2-3; 8 bases are a match to TRBD2. The CDR3 totals 14 residues. The germline CDR1 and CDR2 sequences are SQVTM and ANQGSEA. V dropped 4 bases and J dropped 3; count of bases not matched to a gene: 6. CDR3 sequence reads: CSVGSGIRTDTQYF. CDR3 DNA sequence: TGCAGCGTTGGTAGCGGGATAAGGACAGATACGCAGTATTTT.

This clone was counted once. This chain uses TRBV5-1 with TRBJ2-7, with TRBD1 matching over 7 bases. J was trimmed by 1 base and V by 2 bases; bases with no gene match: 6. The CDR3 has 15 amino acids. Germline assignment: CDR1 SGHRS and CDR2 YFSETQ. CDR3 sequence: CASSFTGDASYEQYF. The CDR3 bases are TGCGCCAGCAGCTTCACAGGGGACGCGTCCTACGAGCAGTACTTC.

The chain couples TRBV19 to TRBJ1-1; a possible D gene is TRBD1 (5 bases). V was pared by 2 bases and J by 2 bases, with 21 bases between. This CDR3 is 18 amino acids long. Germline lookup yields CDR1 LNHDA and CDR2 SQIVND (reference sequence). The CDR3 reads CASSISPGRVVGNTEAFF. In DNA form, the CDR3 reads TGTGCCAGTAGTATATCGCCGGGCAGGGTTGTGGGAAACACTGAAGCTTTCTTT. Complete variable domain (other parts from reference TRBV19 and TRBJ1-1): DGGITQSPKYLFRKEGQNVTLSCEQNLNHDAMYWYRQDPGQGLRLIYYSQIVNDFQKGDIAEGYSVSREKKESFPLTVTSAQKNPTAFYLCASSISPGRVVGNTEAFFGQGTRLTVV.

This rearrangement joins TRBV30 to TRBJ1-1; D is ambiguous. Trimming shortened V by 2 bases and J by 1 base, and 2 bases separated the two germline ends. The CDR3 totals 11 residues. Germline loops: CDR1 GTSNPN, CDR2 SVGIG (reference sequence). For the CDR3, the DNA is TGTGCCTGGAGTAAGAACACTGAAGCTTTCTTT. Protein product: CAWSKNTEAFF.

The chain carries TRBV28 and TRBJ2-5; the match to TRBD2 covers 10 bases. The CDR3 sequence is 16 residues long. The junction had 16 bases not matched to a gene; V was cut back by 10 bases and J by 5 bases. Germline V CDR1 and CDR2: MDHEN, SYDVKM. This CDR3 is CATGPGLAIGGETQYF. DNA of the CDR3: TGTGCCACCGGACCGGGACTAGCGATTGGTGGGGAGACCCAGTACTTC.

This clone was found once. The V gene is TRBV4-1, the J gene TRBJ2-1; TRBD2 aligns across 8 bases. The J segment lost 10 bases and the V segment lost 4 bases, leaving 9 bases of the junction unmatched. The germline V gene encodes CDR1 MGHRA and CDR2 YSYEKL. CDR3 length: 14 residues. CDR3 DNA sequence: TGCGCCAGCAGCCGACTAGCGATATCTAACGAGCAGTTCTTC. Amino acid sequence: CASSRLAISNEQFF.

This rearrangement joins TRBV6-6 to TRBJ2-1; 12 nucleotides line up with TRBD2. Trimming at V came to 5 bases and at J to 8 bases, leaving 4 bases not matched to a gene. This CDR3 spans 14 amino acids. Germline CDR1 reads MNHNY; CDR2 reads SVGAGI (reference sequence). CDR3 residues: CASSRLAGADEQFF. The CDR3, as DNA: TGTGCCAGCAGTCGACTAGCGGGAGCAGATGAGCAGTTCTTC.

The chain uses TRBV6-6 and TRBJ2-1, with 8 bases that match TRBD2. The CDR3 is 16 amino acids. CDR1 and CDR2 (germline): MNHNY, SVGAGI (reference sequence). The ends lost 8 bases at V and 6 bases at J; junction bases unmatched: 15. The CDR3 loop is CASRRSGSPLGNEQFF. The CDR3 DNA follows: TGTGCCAGCCGTAGGAGCGGGAGTCCGCTGGGCAATGAGCAGTTCTTC.

This chain joins TRBV5-1 and TRBJ2-3; 12 bases line up with TRBD2. This CDR3 comprises 15 residues. CDR1 is SGHRS, CDR2 YFSETQ, per germline. V shed 0 bases and J 6 bases; nucleotides not matched to a gene: 2. The CDR3: CASSLGLAGVDTQYF. CDR3 sequence (DNA): TGCGCCAGCAGCTTGGGACTAGCGGGAGTCGATACGCAGTATTTT. Combining the CDR3 with reference TRBV5-1 and TRBJ2-3 gives the whole variable domain KAGVTQTPRYLIKTRGQQVTLSCSPISGHRSVSWYQQTPGQGLQFLFEYFSETQRNKGNFPGRFSGRQFSNSRSEMNVSTLELGDSALYLCASSLGLAGVDTQYFGPGTRLTVL.